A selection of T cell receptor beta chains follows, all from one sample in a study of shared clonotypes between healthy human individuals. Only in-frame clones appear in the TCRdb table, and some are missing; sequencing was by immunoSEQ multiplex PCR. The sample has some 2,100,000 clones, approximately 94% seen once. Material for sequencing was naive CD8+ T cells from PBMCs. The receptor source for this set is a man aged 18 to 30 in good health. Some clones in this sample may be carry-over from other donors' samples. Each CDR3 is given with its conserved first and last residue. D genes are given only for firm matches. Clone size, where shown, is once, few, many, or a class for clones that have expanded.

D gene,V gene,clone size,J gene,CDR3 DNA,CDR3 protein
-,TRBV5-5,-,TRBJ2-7,TGTGCCAGCAGCTTGGAGACAGCCGCGACCTACGAGCAGTACTTC,CASSLETAATYEQYF
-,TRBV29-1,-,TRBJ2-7,TGCAGCGTTGAAGAGGCCCGGGGGCTAGCCTACGAGCAGTACTTC,CSVEEARGLAYEQYF
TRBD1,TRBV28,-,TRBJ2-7,TGTGCCAGCAGTTTACTTGGACAGGGCCCCTACGAGCAGTACTTC,CASSLLGQGPYEQYF
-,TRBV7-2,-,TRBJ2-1,TGTGCCAGCAGCTTAGCCGCGGGTTTCCAGTACAATGAGCAGTTCTTC,CASSLAAGFQYNEQFF
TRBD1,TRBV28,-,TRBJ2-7,TGTGCCAGCAGTTTATGGGGTGACAGGGGCGAGCAGTACTTC,CASSLWGDRGEQYF
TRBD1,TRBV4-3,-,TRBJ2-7,TGCGCCAGCAGCCCCGGGACAGGGAGCTACGAGCAGTACTTC,CASSPGTGSYEQYF
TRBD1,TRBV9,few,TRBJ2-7,TGTGCCAGCAGCGTAGACGGGACAGGGTTCTACGAGCAGTACTTC,CASSVDGTGFYEQYF
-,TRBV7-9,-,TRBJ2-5,TGTGCCAGCAGCTCCGACCTGAGAGGGGAGACCCAGTACTTC,CASSSDLRGETQYF
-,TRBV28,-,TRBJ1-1,TGTGCCAGCAGTTTAGGTTTTCAGTCCACGGATGAAGCTTTCTTT,CASSLGFQSTDEAFF
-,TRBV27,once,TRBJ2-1,TGTGCCAGCAGTTCCCCCCACCGGCCGAACAATGAGCAGTTCTTC,CASSSPHRPNNEQFF
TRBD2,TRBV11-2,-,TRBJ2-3,TGTGCCAGCAGCTCACGACTAGCGGGAGGAGGCACAGATACGCAGTATTTT,CASSSRLAGGGTDTQYF
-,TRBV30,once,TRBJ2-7,TGTGCCTTGGGTAAGCGGAACTCCTACGAGCAGTACTTC,CALGKRNSYEQYF
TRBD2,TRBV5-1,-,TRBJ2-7,TGCGCCAGCAGCTTCTACGCTAGCGGGAGGACACTCTACGAGCAGTACTTC,CASSFYASGRTLYEQYF
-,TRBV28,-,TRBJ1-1,TGTGCCAGCAAGTTTTTAGAAGGGTATGAAGCTTTCTTT,CASKFLEGYEAFF
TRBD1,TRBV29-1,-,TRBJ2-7,TGCAGCGTCCAAGCCGGGACAGGTAACTACGAGCAGTACTTC,CSVQAGTGNYEQYF
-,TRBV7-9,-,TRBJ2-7,TGTGCCAGCAGCTCAAGGGTAGACGGGGACGAGCAGTACTTC,CASSSRVDGDEQYF
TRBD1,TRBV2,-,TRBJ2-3,TGTGCCAGCAGCGGACCGGGACAGACAGTCACAGATACGCAGTATTTT,CASSGPGQTVTDTQYF
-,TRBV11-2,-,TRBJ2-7,TGTGCCAGCACCTTCGGACAGCTAAGCTCCTACGAGCAGTACTTC,CASTFGQLSSYEQYF
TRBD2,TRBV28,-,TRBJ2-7,TGTGCCAGTGGACTAGCGGGAACCTACGAGCAGTACTTC,CASGLAGTYEQYF
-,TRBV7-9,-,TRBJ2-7,TGTGCCAGCAGCCTGCCGGGACCCTCCTACGAGCAGTACTTC,CASSLPGPSYEQYF
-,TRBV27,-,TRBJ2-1,TGTGCCACCAATGGGGAAACCAATGAGCAGTTCTTC,CATNGETNEQFF
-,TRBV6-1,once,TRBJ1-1,TGTGCCAGCAACCCTATATATCAGAACACTGAAGCTTTCTTT,CASNPIYQNTEAFF
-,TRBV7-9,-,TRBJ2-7,TGTGCCAGCAGCTCGACACGTGGGGAGCAGTACTTC,CASSSTRGEQYF
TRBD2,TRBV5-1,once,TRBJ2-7,TGCGCCAGCAGCCCGGGACTAGCGGGATCCTACGAGCAGTACTTC,CASSPGLAGSYEQYF
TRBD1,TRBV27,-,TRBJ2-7,TGTGCCAGCAGTTTCGGGACAGGCCTCTACGAGCAGTACTTC,CASSFGTGLYEQYF
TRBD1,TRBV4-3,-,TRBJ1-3,TGCGCCAGCAGCCAAGGAGGGACAGCCAGCTCTGGAAACACCATATATTTT,CASSQGGTASSGNTIYF
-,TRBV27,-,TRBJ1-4,TGTGCCAGCAGTTTATCGGTCGCAACTAATGAAAAACTGTTTTTT,CASSLSVATNEKLFF
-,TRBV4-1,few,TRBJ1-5,TGCGCCAGCAGCTTCCGGGGGGGCAATCAGCCCCAGCATTTT,CASSFRGGNQPQHF
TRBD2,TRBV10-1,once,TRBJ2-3,TGCGCCAGCAGTGTCAGTAGCGGGTACACAGATACGCAGTATTTT,CASSVSSGYTDTQYF
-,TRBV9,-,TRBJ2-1,TGTGCCAGCAGCGTAGCTCAGCGGAGAGGCTACAATGAGCAGTTCTTC,CASSVAQRRGYNEQFF
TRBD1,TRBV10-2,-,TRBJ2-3,TGCGCCGCAGGGGGTGGTACGCAGTATTTT,CAAGGGTQYF
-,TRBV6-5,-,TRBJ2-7,TGTGCCAGCAGTTCAACAGGGAACGAGCAGTACTTC,CASSSTGNEQYF
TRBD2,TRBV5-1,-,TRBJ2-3,TGCGCCAGCAGCTTGGTGGCGGGACTAGCGGCAGATACGCAGTATTTT,CASSLVAGLAADTQYF
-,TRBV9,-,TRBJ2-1,TGTGCCAGCAGCCCCTCCCACAGGGTCCCCACCTACAATGAGCAGTTCTTC,CASSPSHRVPTYNEQFF
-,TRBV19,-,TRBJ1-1,TGTGCCAGTAGTCCCGACCTACAGGGAACCGAAGCTTTCTTT,CASSPDLQGTEAFF
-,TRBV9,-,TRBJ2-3,TGTGCCAGCAGCGTAGGAGTGGGCGGGGTCACAGATACGCAGTATTTT,CASSVGVGGVTDTQYF
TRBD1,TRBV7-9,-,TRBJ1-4,TGTGCCAGCAGCTTAGCACCGCAGGGGGTAGTTGAAAAACTGTTTTTT,CASSLAPQGVVEKLFF
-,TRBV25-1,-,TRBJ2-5,TGTGCCAGCAGTGTCGATGAATTTCAGGGAGAGACCCAGTACTTC,CASSVDEFQGETQYF
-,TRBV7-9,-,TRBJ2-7,TGTGCCAGCAGCTTACCCCCCCAGCCGGCCGCGATCTACGAGCAGTACTTC,CASSLPPQPAAIYEQYF
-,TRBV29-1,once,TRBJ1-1,TGCAGCGTTGTTGCAGGGGCCGCGCACGGGAGTGTTTCGGCTTTCTTT,CSVVAGAAHGSVSAFF
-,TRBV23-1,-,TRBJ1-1,TGCGCCAGCAGTCAAGGGTGGGGGGGCAGGTCCGACACTGAAGCTTTCTTT,CASSQGWGGRSDTEAFF
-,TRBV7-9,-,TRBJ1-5,TGTGCCAGCAGCGACTTTAATCAGCCCCAGCATTTT,CASSDFNQPQHF
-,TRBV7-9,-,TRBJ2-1,TGTGCCAGCAGCTTAGCTACCGGGCGGTCCTACAATGAGCAGTTCTTC,CASSLATGRSYNEQFF
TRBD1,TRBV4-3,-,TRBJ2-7,TGCGCCAGCAGCCAAGAAATGGGGACAGGGGGCTCCTACGAGCAGTACTTC,CASSQEMGTGGSYEQYF
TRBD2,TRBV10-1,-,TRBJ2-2,TGCGCCAGCGACCCTAGCGGGAGGGGGACCGGGGAGCTGTTTTTT,CASDPSGRGTGELFF
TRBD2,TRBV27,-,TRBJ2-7,TGTGCCAGCAGTTCCCGACTAGCGGGAGAGGGGTACGAGCAGTACTTC,CASSSRLAGEGYEQYF
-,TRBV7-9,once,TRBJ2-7,TGTGCCAGCAGCTTGCCCAGCAACTCCTACGAGCAGTACTTC,CASSLPSNSYEQYF
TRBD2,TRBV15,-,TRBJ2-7,TGTGCCACCAGCAGATCTATGACGACTAGCTCATCAAGAAAGAACGAGCAGTACTTC,CATSRSMTTSSSRKNEQYF
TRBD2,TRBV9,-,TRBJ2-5,TGTGCCAGCAGCGCGGGACTAGCCCACGGGGAGACCCAGTACTTC,CASSAGLAHGETQYF
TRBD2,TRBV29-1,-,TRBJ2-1,TGCAGCGTTATTGGACTAGCGGGAGCCTACAATGAGCAGTTCTTC,CSVIGLAGAYNEQFF
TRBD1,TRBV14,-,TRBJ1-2,TGTGCCAGCAGCGGGACAGACTATGGCTACACCTTC,CASSGTDYGYTF